The subject of this entry is one T cell receptor (beta chain). The ends lost 5 bases at V and 8 bases at J; junction bases unmatched: 12. This CDR3 is built from 15 residues. Germline values: CDR1 PRHDT, CDR2 FYEKMQ (reference sequence). These data are taken from a study of blood T cell repertoires in COVID-19. Overall study context: Researchers got acute and convalescent COVID-19 samples from the United States, Italy and Spain. The analysed material was cDNA or gDNA that came from T cells, B-cell-depleted T cells, or PBMCs.

How the authors handled the data: Estimates of nucleated cell counts were drawn from the amplification of reference gene primers. Data came from immunoSEQ multiplex PCR; TCRdb stores just in-frame clones and leaves some out. The V and J calls and the clone size are those of that table, but D and trimming were determined from the DNA. The sample records 70,000 to 100,000 clones, roughly 80% being singletons. The receptor's source is a human donor in a cohort sampled during active COVID-19. The chain carries TRBV13 and TRBJ2-1; 7 positions match TRBD1. Material for sequencing was peripheral blood. The CDR3 sequence is CASSPSYHRGDEQFF. CDR3 in DNA: TGTGCCAGCAGCCCCTCCTACCACAGGGGTGATGAGCAGTTCTTC.